This TCR beta chain was sequenced in a study of low-dose radiotherapy and immunotherapy resistance in tumors. Alpha- and beta-chain coverage of first-strand cDNA came from TRAV- and TRBV-specific primers. Amplification, which lasted 20 to 25 PCR cycles, used a constant-region primer and V-primer adapter to amplify TCRs. The authors amplified isolated mRNA by in vitro transcription. MiXCR was run by TCRdb on the reads, yielding one entry per CDR3 protein. The repertoire holds about 39,000 distinct CDR3 sequences, with roughly 28% as singletons. Trimming took 5 bases from V and 16 from J; bases not matched to a gene: 9. The CDR3 spans 12 residues. Time point noted: before trial treatment. Nivolumab, ipilimumab, aspirin, low-dose cyclophosphamide and low-dose radiotherapy were given to donors.

The V and J genes are TRBV12-3 or TRBV12-4 and TRBJ1-5, with 9 bases matching TRBD1. The clonotype was recovered from a male donor with gallbladder cancer. The starting material was PBMCs, obtained before treatment. This chain's CDR3 is CASSTPGQGTHF. In DNA, the CDR3 is TGTGCCAGCAGTACCCCGGGACAGGGTACCCATTTT.